The 26 T cell receptor beta chains below all came from one sample that was sequenced in a study of T cell repertoires in cytomegalovirus infection (dated by TCRdb to about 2019). Sequencing instrument: Illumina HiSeq 1500. TCRdb reanalyzed the raw reads on its own, using fastp at Q25 for trimming and MiXCR for clone calling, and kept in-frame beta chains. Identical CDR3 proteins give one entry, which carries the most common genes and DNA. In all, the sample holds about 830,000 distinct CDR3 sequences, and approximately 29% of those were seen once. Around 12% of the sample is in the top ten clones. The sample's treatment or condition, from its label and the paper: in vitro stimulation with specific CMV peptide epitopes to enrich CMV-specific T cells. For these TCRs, the target antigens are not known. The sample was cultured CD8+ T cells from PBMCs, taken from culture after CMV antigen stimulation. The receptors were sampled from a human donor in good health (CMV status not recorded). Some clones in this sample may be carry-over from other donors' samples.

The genes are TRBV5-1 and TRBJ2-5, with TRBD1 as a possible D gene (6 bases). The CDR3 sequence is 16 residues long. The V end was cut by 0 bases, the J end by 4 bases, with 16 bases between. Germline V gene lookup returns CDR1 SGHRS and CDR2 YFSETQ. DNA of the CDR3: TGCGCCAGCAGCTTGGATTTCGCAGGGGTACGAGAGACCCAGTACTTC. This translates into CASSLDFAGVRETQYF.

Only a few counts were recorded for this clonotype. This chain joins TRBV4-1 and TRBJ1-1; 9 nucleotides match TRBD1. Germline V gene data show CDR1 as MGHRA and CDR2 as YSYEKL. J gave up 6 bases and V 2 bases, and 10 bases lay outside the gene matches. CDR3 size: 16 residues. CDR3 amino acids: CASSQPQGAQGSEAFF. CDR3 sequence (DNA): TGCGCCAGCAGCCAACCACAGGGGGCTCAGGGGTCTGAAGCTTTCTTT.

V gene TRBV4-1 combines with J gene TRBJ2-1; the D gene is possibly TRBD2 (7 bases). Trimming took 2 bases from V and 3 from J, leaving 17 bases between them. Looked up from germline, CDR1 is MGHRA and CDR2 is YSYEKL. CDR3 length: 17 amino acids. The CDR3 reads CASSQKGGWDNYNEQFF. The CDR3 DNA reads TGCGCCAGCAGCCAAAAGGGGGGGTGGGATAACTACAATGAGCAGTTCTTC.

J is TRBJ2-7 and V is TRBV27; TRBD2 agrees at 9 bases. There are 14 residues in the CDR3. Germline V CDR1 and CDR2: MNHEY, SMNVEV (reference sequence). The trim removed 7 bases at V and 2 bases at J, leaving 6 bases unmatched. The CDR3 protein is CASKGSGGPYEQYF. In DNA form, the CDR3 reads TGTGCCAGCAAAGGAAGCGGGGGGCCCTACGAGCAGTACTTC.

The chain links TRBV24-1 to TRBJ2-1, with a possible D match to TRBD1 (6 bases). The V gene lost 6 bases and the J gene lost 8 bases, with 22 bases spanning the gap. Germline CDR1 and CDR2: KGHDR and SFDVKD. The CDR3 runs to 16 residues. CDR3 DNA sequence: TGTGCCACCAGTAAACTGGGGGCCGAAGGACCCGATGAGCAGTTCTTC. Its translation: CATSKLGAEGPDEQFF.

The chain joins TRBV4-1 to TRBJ2-7; TRBD1 is a possible D gene (5 bases). The V gene lost 0 bases and the J gene lost 6 bases, with 12 bases spanning the gap. The length of the CDR3 is 14 residues. Germline V gives CDR1 MGHRA, CDR2 YSYEKL. The CDR3 DNA follows: TGCGCCAGCAGCCAAGAAAGCCAGGGATCCGAGCAGTACTTC. This gives the protein CASSQESQGSEQYF.

The genes are TRBV7-9 and TRBJ2-7; 9 positions match TRBD1. This CDR3 comprises 14 residues. J was trimmed by 5 bases and V by 1 base; bases with no gene match: 3. Per germline, CDR1 SEHNR and CDR2 FQNEAQ (reference sequence). CDR3 sequence (DNA): TGTGCCAGCAGCTTAGGGGACAGGGTCCACGAGCAGTACTTC. Translation: CASSLGDRVHEQYF.

The chain's CDR3 is CASSIDTSGSSYEQYF. CDR3 coding DNA: TGTGCCAGTAGTATAGATACTAGTGGGAGCTCCTACGAGCAGTACTTC. This chain joins TRBV19 and TRBJ2-7, with D possibly matching TRBD2 (5 bases). Between the trimmed V and J ends, which lost 0 bases and 0 bases, there was a span of 12 bases. Germline V gene sequence: CDR1 LNHDA, CDR2 SQIVND (reference sequence). The CDR3 loop spans 16 amino acids. The variable domain in full, completed from reference TRBV19 and TRBJ2-7, reads DGGITQSPKYLFRKEGQNVTLSCEQNLNHDAMYWYRQDPGQGLRLIYYSQIVNDFQKGDIAEGYSVSREKKESFPLTVTSAQKNPTAFYLCASSIDTSGSSYEQYFGPGTRLTVT.

Comments on this clonotype: A much more abundant neighbour one base away suggests this may be a read error. The DNA of the CDR3 is TGTGCCAGCAGCTCTCGGACAGGGCATCCACCCCTCCACTTT. Translating it yields CASSSRTGHPPLHF. This chain uses TRBV7-2 with TRBJ1-6, with TRBD1 identical over 8 bases. The CDR3 has 14 amino acids. V shed 4 bases and J 11 bases; nucleotides not matched to a gene: 7. Germline loops: CDR1 SGHTA, CDR2 FQGNSA.

V gene TRBV7-6 combines with J gene TRBJ1-4; 9 bases fit TRBD1. The CDR3 is 14 residues long. CDR1 is SGHVS, CDR2 FNYEAQ, per germline. Losses at the gene ends were 5 bases for V and 8 bases for J; bases not matched to a gene: 6. The DNA for the CDR3 is TGTGCCAGCAGCCAGACAGGGGGAGAGGAAAAACTGTTTTTT. Protein: CASSQTGGEEKLFF. The variable domain in full, with the rest retrieved from reference TRBV7-6 and TRBJ1-4, is GAGVSQSPRYKVTKRGQDVALRCDPISGHVSLYWYRQALGQGPEFLTYFNYEAQQDKSGLPNDRFSAERPEGSISTLTIQRTEQRDSAMYRCASSQTGGEEKLFFGSGTQLSVL.

The V and J genes are TRBV27 and TRBJ2-7, with 8 bases lining up with TRBD1. V was pared by 6 bases and J by 5 bases, with 9 bases of the junction left unmatched. This CDR3 is 14 amino acids long. Germline V gene data show CDR1 as MNHEY and CDR2 as SMNVEV (reference sequence). CDR3: CASRPGQGTHEQYV. For the CDR3, the DNA is TGTGCCAGCAGACCCGGACAGGGTACCCACGAGCAGTACGTC.

This clonotype was counted between two and nine times. This chain links TRBV14 with TRBJ1-1; D is unresolved. The CDR3 covers 14 residues. Trimming removed 1 base at V and 5 bases at J, with 11 bases between. The germline V gene has CDR1 SGHDN and CDR2 FVKESK. The CDR3 sequence is CASSQGPIRTEAFF. The CDR3 coding sequence is TGTGCCAGCAGCCAAGGTCCGATCAGGACTGAAGCTTTCTTT.

This chain links TRBV6-2 or TRBV6-3 with TRBJ1-1; D is possibly TRBD1 (6 bases). Germline assignment: CDR1 MNHEY and CDR2 SVGEGT. The CDR3 has 17 amino acids. V was pared by 2 bases and J by 0 bases, with 16 bases between. The CDR3 reads CASSYLGQITMNTEAFF. The CDR3 DNA follows: TGTGCCAGCAGTTACCTAGGACAGATTACCATGAACACTGAAGCTTTCTTT.

This clonotype was picked up a small number of times. The V call is TRBV29-1, the J call TRBJ1-1, with no clear D. Trimming stripped 6 bases from V and 8 bases from J, with 10 bases between. Germline CDR1 reads SQVTM; CDR2 reads ANQGSEA. This CDR3 is built from 10 residues. The chain's CDR3 is CSVAAREAFF. The CDR3 nucleotides read TGCAGCGTCGCCGCCAGGGAAGCTTTCTTT.

This clonotype was recorded many times. The J gene is TRBJ1-6, the V gene TRBV7-6; the D is unclear. Germline-derived CDR1 and CDR2 are SGHVS and FNYEAQ. The ends were cut back, 3 bases at V and 7 bases at J, with 4 bases in the middle. CDR3 length: 12 residues. In DNA form, the CDR3 reads TGTGCCAGCAGCTTGGTCAATTCACCCCTCCACTTT. As protein: CASSLVNSPLHF.

This clonotype was found many times. V is TRBV7-6 and J is TRBJ1-4; TRBD1 might be the D (5 bases). From germline, CDR1 is SGHVS and CDR2 FNYEAQ. Trimming removed 5 bases from V and 0 bases from J, with 10 bases in between. This CDR3 is built from 15 residues. CDR3 region: CASSAGTATNEKLFF. CDR3 nucleotide sequence: TGTGCCAGCAGCGCAGGGACCGCAACTAATGAAAAACTGTTTTTT. Looking up the rest from reference TRBV7-6 and TRBJ1-4 gives the full variable domain: GAGVSQSPRYKVTKRGQDVALRCDPISGHVSLYWYRQALGQGPEFLTYFNYEAQQDKSGLPNDRFSAERPEGSISTLTIQRTEQRDSAMYRCASSAGTATNEKLFFGSGTQLSVL.

This chain links TRBV27 with TRBJ2-1; TRBD2 matches at 8 bases. The V segment lost 7 bases and the J segment 3 bases; nucleotides outside the gene matches: 11. Germline CDR1 reads MNHEY; CDR2 reads SMNVEV (reference sequence). The CDR3 contains 16 residues. The CDR3 spells CASTLGGGPYYNEQFF. The CDR3 bases are TGTGCCAGCACTCTTGGCGGGGGGCCCTACTACAATGAGCAGTTCTTC.

This chain links TRBV11-3 with TRBJ1-1, with D tentatively TRBD1 (5 bases). V shed 1 base and J shed 8 bases, with 11 bases lying between them. The V gene's germline CDR1 is SGHNT and CDR2 YENEEA. The CDR3 loop spans 13 amino acids. The chain's CDR3 is CASSLGVGEEAFF. CDR3 coding DNA: TGTGCCAGCAGCTTAGGCGTAGGGGAGGAAGCTTTCTTT.

This clonotype was seen only a few times. The J gene is TRBJ2-1, the V gene TRBV27; 8 bases align to TRBD2. Per germline, CDR1 MNHEY and CDR2 SMNVEV (reference sequence). The CDR3 is 14 amino acids. V dropped 11 bases and J dropped 2; count of bases not matched to a gene: 8. The CDR3 region is CASRAGGPYNEQFF. The DNA for the CDR3 is TGTGCCTCTAGGGCGGGGGGCCCCTACAATGAGCAGTTCTTC.

Ten or more counts support this clonotype. The V and J genes are TRBV6-1 and TRBJ1-1; D is ambiguous. This CDR3 contains 15 residues. Trimming left V 2 bases short and J 0 bases short, with 10 bases between. Germline V lookup: CDR1 MNHNS, CDR2 SASEGT. In nucleotides, the CDR3 is TGTGCCAGCAGTGAAAGGGTCGGAATGAACACTGAAGCTTTCTTT. Translating it yields CASSERVGMNTEAFF.

J is TRBJ2-4 and V is TRBV5-3, with D hard to call. TRBV5-3 is an ORF, and what it does is uncertain. CDR3 length: 13 amino acids. V was cut by 1 base and J by 6 bases, with 8 bases left in between. CDR3 loop: CARSLIGGNIQYF. CDR3 nucleotide sequence: TGTGCCAGAAGCTTGATCGGTGGAAACATTCAGTACTTC.

Remarks on this clonotype: The junction departs from the called germline gene at one end, perhaps through a read error. The J gene is TRBJ2-7, the V gene TRBV7-4, with TRBD1 matching over 8 bases. Germline CDR1 and CDR2: SGHVT and SQSDAQ. There are 14 residues in the CDR3. Written as DNA, the CDR3 is TGTGCCAGCAGTTCACCGGGACAGGCATACGAGCAGCACTTC. Translation gives CASSSPGQAYEQHF. The full variable domain, completed using reference TRBV7-4 and TRBJ2-7, is GAGVSQSPRYKVAKRGRDVALRCDSISGHVTLYWYRQTLGQGSEVLTYSQSDAQRDKSGRPSGRFSAERPERSVSTLKIQRTEQGDSAVYLCASSSPGQAYEQHFGPGTRLTVT.

This sequence joins TRBV23-1 and TRBJ2-2, with D unclear. TRBV23-1 counts as an open reading frame of uncertain function. Trimming removed 3 bases from V and 0 bases from J, with 8 bases in between. The CDR3 extends over 15 amino acids. Written as DNA, the CDR3 is TGCGCCAGCAGTCAGATTAGAACGAACACCGGGGAGCTGTTTTTT. This translates into CASSQIRTNTGELFF.

The rearrangement uses TRBV12-3 or TRBV12-4 and TRBJ2-1; no clear D. The V gene lost 6 bases and the J gene lost 9 bases, with 15 bases spanning the gap. The CDR3 consists of 13 residues. In DNA form, the CDR3 reads TGTGCCAGCAGCCACGACAATTTCAGTGAGCAGTTCTTC. The encoded protein is CASSHDNFSEQFF.

This clonotype occurred a few times. V is TRBV12-3 or TRBV12-4 and J is TRBJ2-3; D is unresolved. The CDR3 loop spans 15 amino acids. V lost 5 bases and J lost 0, with 12 bases in between. The CDR3 is CASSAQPRSTDTQYF. CDR3 in DNA: TGTGCCAGCAGTGCACAACCTAGGAGCACAGATACGCAGTATTTT.

The chain recombines TRBV6-1 with TRBJ1-5, with D perhaps matching TRBD1 (6 bases). V lost 3 bases and J lost 0, with 15 bases in between. The CDR3 has 17 amino acids. Germline CDR1 reads MNHNS; CDR2 reads SASEGT. The CDR3 region has the DNA TGTGCCAGCAGTGAGTACAGGGTAATTTATAGCAATCAGCCCCAGCATTTT. Translation gives CASSEYRVIYSNQPQHF.